This TCR beta chain was documented in a study of cytomegalovirus exposure and HLA in healthy donors. Findings and caveats of the study: Reports showed the classifier diagnosing cytomegalovirus status with high specificity and sensitivity.

Note on this clone: Its antigen is unidentified.

Sequenced by immunoSEQ multiplex PCR; TCRdb stores in-frame clones only, minus some. This sample has roughly 65,000 clones; around 93% occur once, and the top ten carry about 3%. V was clipped by 2 bases and J by 6 bases; unmatched bases: 16. The CDR3 loop spans 18 amino acids. The sequencing input was PBMCs. This clonotype was obtained from a man aged 18 to 29 in good health and CMV-seronegative. V and J are TRBV6-7 and TRBJ2-5, with 9 bases fitting TRBD1. TRBV6-7 is an ORF, with its function uncertain. For the CDR3, the DNA is TGTGCCAGCAGTTACGGCCTCCCGGGACAGGGTGGTCGAAAGACCCAGTACTTC. This encodes CASSYGLPGQGGRKTQYF.